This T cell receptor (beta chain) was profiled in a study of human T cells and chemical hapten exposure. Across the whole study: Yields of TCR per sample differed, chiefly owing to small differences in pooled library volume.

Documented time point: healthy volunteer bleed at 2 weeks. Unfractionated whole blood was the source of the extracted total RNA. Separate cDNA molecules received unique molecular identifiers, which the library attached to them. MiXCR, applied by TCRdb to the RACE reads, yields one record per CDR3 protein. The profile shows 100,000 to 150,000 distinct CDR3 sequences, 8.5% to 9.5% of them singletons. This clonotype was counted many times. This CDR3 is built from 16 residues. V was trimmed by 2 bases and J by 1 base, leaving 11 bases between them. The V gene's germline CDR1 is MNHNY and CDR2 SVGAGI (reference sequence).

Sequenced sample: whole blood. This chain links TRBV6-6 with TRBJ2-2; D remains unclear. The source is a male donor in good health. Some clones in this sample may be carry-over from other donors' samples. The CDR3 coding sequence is TGTGCCAGCAGTTACGCTATAGTCCAGAACACCGGGGAGCTGTTTTTT. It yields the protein CASSYAIVQNTGELFF.